This passage covers 4 T cell receptor beta chains from one sample sequenced in a study of lymphopenia after photon versus proton radiotherapy. Libraries were prepared by immunoSEQ multiplex PCR; TCRdb keeps only in-frame clonotypes and omits some of them. The sample consists of tens of thousands of clones, about 85% of them appearing once. This specimen consisted of peripheral blood, obtained from a patient treated with photon-based radiotherapy. These TCRs come from a man aged 40-49 years with gastric cancer.

V usage is TRBV7-2 and J usage is TRBJ2-7, with D possibly TRBD1 on 5 matching bases. CDR3 size: 15 residues. Germline V gives CDR1 SGHTA, CDR2 FQGNSA. With 1 base removed from V and 2 bases from J, the gap between germline ends came to 12 bases. The CDR3: CASSLEGVTTYEQYF. The CDR3 DNA reads TGTGCCAGCAGCTTAGAAGGGGTGACCACCTACGAGCAGTACTTC.

This chain joins TRBV10-3 and TRBJ1-1; 9 bases map to TRBD1. The CDR3 is made up of 15 amino acids. V trimming: 0 bases; J trimming: 6 bases; junction bases outside the gene matches: 5. Germline V gives CDR1 ENHRY, CDR2 SYGVKD. The CDR3 protein is CAISESAGQGAEAFF. CDR3 DNA: TGTGCCATCAGTGAGTCGGCGGGACAGGGCGCTGAAGCTTTCTTT.

The chain recombines TRBV4-3 with TRBJ1-4, with no clear D. The CDR3 extends over 15 amino acids. Germline V gene lookup returns CDR1 LGHNA and CDR2 YSLEER. The V end was cut by 0 bases, the J end by 4 bases, with 9 bases between. The CDR3 region is CASSQDSGHNEKLFF. The CDR3 DNA reads TGCGCCAGCAGCCAAGATTCAGGCCATAATGAAAAACTGTTTTTT.

This chain joins TRBV6-6 and TRBJ1-1; D is unresolved. The germline V and J ends were trimmed by 2 bases and 3 bases, with 7 bases remaining between them. The CDR3 consists of 13 residues. In germline, CDR1 is MNHNY, CDR2 SVGAGI (reference sequence). CDR3 region: CASSYKEDTEAFF. DNA of the CDR3: TGTGCCAGCAGTTACAAGGAGGACACTGAAGCTTTCTTT.